Below are 10 T cell receptor beta chains sequenced from a single sample in a study of T-cell reconstitution after alpha-beta-depleted transplantation in children. Library preparation (for TCRbeta) was performed with unique molecular identifiers. TCRdb reanalysed the PCR reads using MiXCR and keeps one entry per CDR3 protein. In the table there are about 260,000 distinct CDR3 sequences, around 8% of which are singletons. The starting material was PBMCs, mostly from graft donor cells, obtained 180 days after TCRalphabeta/CD19-depleted stem cell transplant. The receptors derive from a male patient between 10 and 17 years old who had a stem cell transplant for acute lymphoblastic leukemia, so the T cells may come from the graft donor.

This clonotype was found many times. The J gene is TRBJ1-5, the V gene TRBV21-1; the D call of TRBD1 is as the table states it, not checked on the DNA. TRBV21-1 is a recognized pseudogene. The CDR3 extends over 14 amino acids. The CDR3 reads CASSKSPGSQPQHF. CDR3 coding DNA: TGTGCCAGCAGCAAATCACCAGGGAGTCAGCCCCAGCATTTT.

At least ten counts were recorded for this clonotype. The V gene is TRBV15, the J gene TRBJ2-7; D call uncertain. CDR3 size: 13 residues. V lost 2 bases, J lost 5 bases, and 10 bases lay in between. CDR1 is LNHNV and CDR2 is YYDKDF in the germline V gene (reference sequence). The CDR3 nucleotides are TGTGCCACCAGCAGAAGGGTGCCAAACGAGCAGTACTTC. It codes for CATSRRVPNEQYF. Together with reference TRBV15 and TRBJ2-7, the CDR3 gives the full variable domain: DAMVIQNPRYQVTQFGKPVTLSCSQTLNHNVMYWYQQKSSQAPKLLFHYYDKDFNNEADTPDNFQSRRPNTSFCFLDIRSPGLGDTAMYLCATSRRVPNEQYFGPGTRLTVT.

J is TRBJ2-3 and V is TRBV5-1; 11 nucleotides agree with TRBD2. Trimming at V came to 1 base and at J to 6 bases, leaving 7 bases not matched to a gene. This CDR3 is built from 16 residues. Germline V lookup: CDR1 SGHRS, CDR2 YFSETQ. The CDR3 DNA sequence: TGCGCCAGCAGCTTGTTAGCGGGAGGGCCCGCGGATACGCAGTATTTT. It translates to CASSLLAGGPADTQYF. The full variable domain, with the rest looked up from reference TRBV5-1 and TRBJ2-3, is KAGVTQTPRYLIKTRGQQVTLSCSPISGHRSVSWYQQTPGQGLQFLFEYFSETQRNKGNFPGRFSGRQFSNSRSEMNVSTLELGDSALYLCASSLLAGGPADTQYFGPGTRLTVL.

This clonotype was detected ten times or more. The chain combines TRBV5-1 with TRBJ2-2; D is possibly TRBD1 or TRBD2 (5 bases each). The CDR3 contains 13 residues. Between the trimmed V and J ends, which lost 4 bases and 6 bases, there was a span of 10 bases. The V gene's germline CDR1 is SGHRS and CDR2 YFSETQ. DNA for the CDR3: TGCGCCAGCAGCCTCTCGGGACCCGGGGAGCTGTTTTTT. Protein product: CASSLSGPGELFF.

This chain uses TRBV15 with TRBJ2-7; D might be TRBD2 (6 bases). The CDR3 consists of 17 residues. V was trimmed by 0 bases and J by 0 bases, leaving 15 bases between them. Germline CDR1 reads LNHNV; CDR2 reads YYDKDF (reference sequence). CDR3 protein: CATSRDLVGLPSYEQYF. The CDR3 nucleotides read TGTGCCACCAGCAGAGATCTCGTGGGACTCCCCTCCTACGAGCAGTACTTC.

J is TRBJ1-4 and V is TRBV7-7, with 7 nucleotides matching TRBD1. This CDR3 is built from 15 residues. Germline V gives CDR1 SSHAT, CDR2 FNYEAQ (reference sequence). J gave up 4 bases and V 1 base, and 3 bases lay outside the gene matches. The CDR3 loop reads CASSLGGTDNEKLFF. The CDR3 DNA follows: TGTGCCAGCAGCTTAGGGGGGACAGATAATGAAAAACTGTTTTTT. Using reference TRBV7-7 and TRBJ1-4 for the parts outside the CDR3, the full variable domain is GAGVSQSPRYKVTKRGQDVTLRCDPISSHATLYWYQQALGQGPEFLTYFNYEAQPDKSGLPSDRFSAERPEGSISTLTIQRTEQRDSAMYRCASSLGGTDNEKLFFGSGTQLSVL.

This clonotype was found many times. A junction boundary mismatches the germline segment, possibly from a read error. The genes are TRBV29-1 and TRBJ2-5, with no clear D. The CDR3 covers 12 residues. CDR1 SQVTM and CDR2 ANQGSEA come from the germline V gene. The CDR3 here is CSVEGRQETQYF. The CDR3 DNA follows: TGCAGCGTAGAAGGACGGCAAGAGACCCAGTACTTC.

The chain couples TRBV5-5 to TRBJ2-1; TRBD1 is a possible D gene (5 bases). V was cut by 8 bases and J by 8 bases, with 20 bases left in between. The CDR3 spans 14 residues. The germline gives CDR1 SGHKS, CDR2 YYEKEE (reference sequence). In nucleotides, the CDR3 is TGTGCCAGGAGCCCAGGGTTGTCGCACGATGAGCAGTTCTTC. Its protein product is CARSPGLSHDEQFF.

This clonotype showed up many times. This CDR3 reads CSVEEVDGYTF. The CDR3 region has the DNA TGCAGCGTTGAAGAAGTAGATGGCTACACCTTC. The chain joins TRBV29-1 to TRBJ1-2; the D is unclear. Deletions cut 0 bases from V and 6 bases from J, with 5 bases between. This CDR3 is built from 11 residues. In germline, CDR1 is SQVTM, CDR2 ANQGSEA.

This clonotype was seen repeatedly, ten times or more. The chain has TRBV12-3 or TRBV12-4 and TRBJ2-5; D call uncertain. This CDR3 is built from 16 residues. Trimming shortened V by 5 bases and J by 0 bases, and 16 bases separated the two germline ends. CDR3 nucleotides: TGTGCCAGCAGTCTGGTCCCGGGTCCGTACCAAGAGACCCAGTACTTC. Residues: CASSLVPGPYQETQYF.